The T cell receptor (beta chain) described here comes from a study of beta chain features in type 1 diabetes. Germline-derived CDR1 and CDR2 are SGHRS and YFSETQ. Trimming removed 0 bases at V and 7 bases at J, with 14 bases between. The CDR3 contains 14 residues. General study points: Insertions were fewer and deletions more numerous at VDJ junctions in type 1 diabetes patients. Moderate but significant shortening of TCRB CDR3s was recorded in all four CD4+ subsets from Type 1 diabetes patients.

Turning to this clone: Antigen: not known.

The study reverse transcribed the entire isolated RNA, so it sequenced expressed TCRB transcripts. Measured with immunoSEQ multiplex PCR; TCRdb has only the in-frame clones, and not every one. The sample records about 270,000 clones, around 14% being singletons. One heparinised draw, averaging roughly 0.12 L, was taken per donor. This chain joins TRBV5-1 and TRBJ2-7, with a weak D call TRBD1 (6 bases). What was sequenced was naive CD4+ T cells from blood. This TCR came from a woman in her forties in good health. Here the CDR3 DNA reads TGCGCCAGCAGCTTGGGACAGGAGTCGGGTGAGCAGTACTTC. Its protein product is CASSLGQESGEQYF.